Listed here are 29 T cell receptor beta chains from one sample, sequenced in a study of blood T cell repertoires in COVID-19. Libraries were prepared by immunoSEQ multiplex PCR; TCRdb keeps only in-frame clonotypes and omits some of them. The sample consists of roughly 30,000 clones, approximately 86% of them appearing once. Sequencing used peripheral blood. These receptors were taken from a man between 65 and 85 years old with acute or convalescent COVID-19.

This clone has a handful of counts. The gene calls are TRBV3-1 (or the pseudogene TRBV3-2) and TRBJ1-4, with D maybe TRBD1 (6 bases). CDR3 length equals 14 residues. Germline V gives CDR1 LGHDT, CDR2 YNNKEL (reference sequence). Trimming took 1 base from V and 10 from J, leaving 13 bases between them. The CDR3 DNA follows: TGTGCCAGCAGCCAAGCCACAGGGCAAGGAAAACTGTTTTTT. Its protein product is CASSQATGQGKLFF.

The chain joins TRBV27 to TRBJ2-7; D unresolved. CDR3 length equals 11 residues. The V gene lost 6 bases and the J gene lost 7 bases, with 10 bases spanning the gap. CDR1 and CDR2 (germline): MNHEY, SMNVEV (reference sequence). CDR3 DNA sequence: TGTGCCAGCAGGTACGAACTGGAGCAGTACTTC. It is translated as CASRYELEQYF.

V gene TRBV5-5 combines with J gene TRBJ2-7; D might be TRBD1 (6 bases). The germline V and J ends were trimmed by 4 bases and 2 bases, with 13 bases remaining between them. The CDR3 has 14 residues. Germline CDR1 and CDR2: SGHKS and YYEKEE (reference sequence). This chain's CDR3 is CASSITQGTYEQYF. The CDR3, as DNA: TGTGCCAGCAGCATTACACAGGGAACCTACGAGCAGTACTTC.

This clone was detected once. This chain links TRBV14 with TRBJ2-7; 9 nucleotides align to TRBD2. This CDR3 has 13 amino acids. V was clipped by 10 bases and J by 5 bases; unmatched bases: 9. CDR1 and CDR2 (germline): SGHDN, FVKESK. Here the CDR3 DNA reads TGTGCCACCAGGCGGGGGGGTACTGACGAGCAGTACTTC. Protein: CATRRGGTDEQYF.

V and J are TRBV29-1 and TRBJ1-2; 7 nucleotides match TRBD1. With 5 bases clipped from V and 2 bases from J, the junction kept 8 bases outside the gene matches. This CDR3 region has 14 residues. From germline, CDR1 is SQVTM and CDR2 ANQGSEA. CDR3 amino acids: CSVSLGTANYGYTF. CDR3 DNA sequence: TGCAGCGTTAGCCTCGGGACAGCAAACTATGGCTACACCTTC.

This chain connects TRBV5-1 to TRBJ2-2, with D possibly being TRBD2 (6 bases). The V gene's germline CDR1 is SGHRS and CDR2 YFSETQ. V lost 6 bases to trimming and J lost 7 bases, with 19 bases between them. The CDR3 consists of 15 residues. The CDR3 here is CASISVLGGNGELFF. CDR3 bases: TGCGCCAGCATTTCAGTACTCGGGGGTAACGGGGAGCTGTTTTTT.

The chain links TRBV4-2 to TRBJ2-7, with TRBD2 matching 11 bases. This CDR3 has 17 amino acids. From germline, CDR1 is LGHNA and CDR2 YNFKEQ. J lost 0 bases, V lost 0 bases, and 4 bases had no gene match. The CDR3 DNA is TGTGCCAGCAGCCAAGAAACTAGCGGGGGAAGCTCCTACGAGCAGTACTTC. Translating gives CASSQETSGGSSYEQYF.

The genes are TRBV24-1 and TRBJ1-5, with TRBD1 identical over 7 bases. CDR1 and CDR2 from the germline V gene are KGHDR and SFDVKD. Trimming removed 4 bases from V and 3 bases from J; junction bases left unmatched: 17. The CDR3 extends over 19 amino acids. CDR3 sequence reads: CATSDPKGRQGGPNQPQHF. Written as DNA, the CDR3 is TGTGCCACCAGTGACCCCAAAGGCCGACAGGGAGGTCCCAATCAGCCCCAGCATTTT.

The chain uses TRBV11-2 and TRBJ2-2; a possible D gene is TRBD2 (5 bases). Germline CDR1 SGHAT, CDR2 FQNNGV. The CDR3 spans 16 residues. Trimming removed 2 bases at V and 5 bases at J, with 15 bases between. The CDR3 is CASSLRADSRTGELFF. Here the CDR3 DNA reads TGTGCCAGCAGCTTAAGGGCGGACTCGAGGACCGGGGAGCTGTTTTTT.

This rearrangement joins TRBV28 to TRBJ2-5, with TRBD2 matching 7 bases. Trimming at V came to 6 bases and at J to 4 bases, leaving 8 bases not matched to a gene. This CDR3 is 14 amino acids long. Germline values: CDR1 MDHEN, CDR2 SYDVKM. The CDR3 sequence is CASRPSGGRETQYF. The CDR3 DNA reads TGTGCCAGCAGGCCCTCGGGGGGTCGAGAGACCCAGTACTTC.

The J gene is TRBJ1-2, the V gene TRBV5-4; D may be TRBD1 (5 bases). The V end was cut by 4 bases, the J end by 7 bases, with 14 bases between. Germline V lookup: CDR1 SGHNT, CDR2 YYREEE (reference sequence). The CDR3 is 13 amino acids. The CDR3 nucleotides are TGTGCCAGCAGCCAAGACAGTTTGGGTGGCTACACCTTC. Translation gives CASSQDSLGGYTF.

CDR3 nucleotide sequence: TGTGCCAGCAGCCAAAACAGGGGGCCTAATGAAAAACTGTTTTTT. It is translated as CASSQNRGPNEKLFF. The chain links TRBV3-1 (or the pseudogene TRBV3-2) to TRBJ1-4; 9 nucleotides agree with TRBD1. From germline, CDR1 is LGHDT and CDR2 YNNKEL (reference sequence). The CDR3 covers 15 residues. The J segment lost 3 bases and the V segment lost 2 bases, leaving 1 base of the junction unmatched.

The J gene is TRBJ2-7, the V gene TRBV2, with D perhaps TRBD1 (5 bases). Trimming took 10 bases from V and 2 from J, leaving 15 bases between them. Germline loops: CDR1 SNHLY, CDR2 FYNNEI. The CDR3 totals 13 residues. CDR3 sequence: CATDSQKTYEQYF. DNA for the CDR3: TGTGCCACCGACAGTCAAAAGACCTACGAGCAGTACTTC. The full variable domain, with the rest looked up from reference TRBV2 and TRBJ2-7, is EPEVTQTPSHQVTQMGQEVILRCVPISNHLYFYWYRQILGQKVEFLVSFYNNEISEKSEIFDDQFSVERPDGSNFTLKIRSTKLEDSAMYFCATDSQKTYEQYFGPGTRLTVT.

V gene TRBV7-9 combines with J gene TRBJ1-5; 7 nucleotides agree with TRBD1. The length of the CDR3 is 16 residues. Germline V gene data show CDR1 as SEHNR and CDR2 as FQNEAQ (reference sequence). J gave up 3 bases and V 1 base, and 6 bases lay outside the gene matches. The DNA of the CDR3 is TGTGCCAGCAGCTTAGGAGACAGGGTTAACAATCAGCCCCAGCATTTT. This codes for CASSLGDRVNNQPQHF.

This clone was seen a single time. The genes are TRBV28 and TRBJ2-3; a possible D gene is TRBD1 (6 bases). The CDR3 is 15 amino acids. Trimming took 5 bases from V and 2 from J, leaving 14 bases between them. Germline loops: CDR1 MDHEN, CDR2 SYDVKM. The CDR3 protein is CASSTLGQYTDTQYF. The CDR3 coding sequence is TGTGCCAGCAGTACCCTAGGACAGTACACAGATACGCAGTATTTT.

Only one count was recorded for this clone. The chain carries TRBV7-2 and TRBJ2-2, with D possibly being TRBD1 (6 bases). Trimming cost V 10 bases and J 2 bases, with 17 bases left between them. The length of the CDR3 is 15 residues. Germline-derived CDR1 and CDR2 are SGHTA and FQGNSA. The chain's CDR3 is CAIGTRDVNTGELFF. Here the CDR3 DNA reads TGTGCCATAGGGACAAGGGATGTAAACACCGGGGAGCTGTTTTTT.

The chain employs TRBV5-1 and TRBJ2-7; D is ambiguous. Trimming stripped 0 bases from V and 7 bases from J, with 11 bases between. Germline V gives CDR1 SGHRS, CDR2 YFSETQ. This CDR3 is 13 amino acids long. This CDR3 reads CASSLEPAREQYF. The CDR3, as DNA: TGCGCCAGCAGCTTGGAGCCAGCGAGGGAGCAGTACTTC.

The chain uses TRBV27 and TRBJ1-4; TRBD1 is a possible D gene (5 bases). The CDR3 is made up of 16 amino acids. The germline CDR1 and CDR2 sequences are MNHEY and SMNVEV (reference sequence). With 7 bases removed from V and 7 bases from J, the gap between germline ends came to 22 bases. The CDR3 loop reads CASKILGGAGSEKLFF. For the CDR3, the DNA is TGTGCCAGCAAAATTTTGGGAGGGGCAGGGAGTGAAAAACTGTTTTTT.

The chain is built from TRBV28 and TRBJ1-1; a weak D match, TRBD1 (6 bases). Trimming left V 3 bases short and J 0 bases short, with 11 bases between. Germline loops: CDR1 MDHEN, CDR2 SYDVKM. The length of the CDR3 is 15 residues. The CDR3 protein is CASSLGGRVNTEAFF. The CDR3 DNA sequence: TGTGCCAGCAGTTTGGGGGGGCGCGTGAACACTGAAGCTTTCTTT.

This rearrangement joins TRBV3-1 (or the pseudogene TRBV3-2) to TRBJ1-4; TRBD1 might be the D (6 bases). Per germline, CDR1 LGHDT and CDR2 YNNKEL (reference sequence). The CDR3 has 16 residues. Trimming removed 3 bases from V and 3 bases from J, with 14 bases in between. CDR3 bases: TGTGCCAGCAGCCATCAGACAGGTTTGGCTAATGAAAAACTGTTTTTT. Translation: CASSHQTGLANEKLFF.

The chain has TRBV27 and TRBJ2-1; 9 bases map to TRBD1. The ends lost 5 bases at V and 9 bases at J; junction bases unmatched: 8. This CDR3 has 14 amino acids. Per the germline V gene, CDR1 is MNHEY and CDR2 is SMNVEV (reference sequence). The CDR3 protein is CASSPRDRVGEQFF. The CDR3 nucleotides are TGTGCCAGCAGTCCCCGGGACAGGGTGGGTGAGCAGTTCTTC.

This sequence joins TRBV19 and TRBJ2-3; TRBD2 might be the D (6 bases). Trimming removed 3 bases from V and 5 bases from J, with 9 bases in between. The CDR3 totals 13 residues. Germline V gene data show CDR1 as LNHDA and CDR2 as SQIVND (reference sequence). CDR3 bases: TGTGCCAGTAGTATGTCGGGGGAAGATACGCAGTATTTT. This codes for CASSMSGEDTQYF.

The chain combines TRBV14 with TRBJ2-3, with a possible D match to TRBD2 (5 bases). The CDR3 runs to 14 residues. Germline assignment: CDR1 SGHDN and CDR2 FVKESK. Trimming removed 2 bases from V and 0 bases from J, with 6 bases in between. The CDR3 DNA reads TGTGCCAGCAGCCAATGGGAGAGCACAGATACGCAGTATTTT. This gives the protein CASSQWESTDTQYF.

This chain connects TRBV7-9 to TRBJ1-6; D is uncertain. Germline CDR1 and CDR2: SEHNR and FQNEAQ (reference sequence). This CDR3 is 15 amino acids long. Deletions cut 6 bases from V and 0 bases from J, with 9 bases between. The CDR3: CASSPKSSYNSPLHF. CDR3 DNA sequence: TGTGCCAGCAGTCCAAAGAGCTCCTATAATTCACCCCTCCACTTT.

This clone came up a few times. The genes are TRBV7-9 and TRBJ1-5; D gene ambiguous. Germline V gene lookup returns CDR1 SEHNR and CDR2 FQNEAQ (reference sequence). The germline V and J ends were trimmed by 6 bases and 9 bases, with 12 bases remaining between them. The CDR3 loop spans 12 amino acids. The CDR3 nucleotides read TGTGCCAGCAGTTACTACCTGGGGCCCCAGCATTTT. Protein product: CASSYYLGPQHF.

This chain links TRBV7-2 with TRBJ2-5; 13 positions match TRBD2. The CDR3 runs to 16 residues. Germline CDR1 and CDR2: SGHTA and FQGNSA. V lost 4 bases and J lost 4; bases outside the gene matches: 6. The CDR3 DNA reads as TGTGCCAGCAGCTCTCCGGGACTAGCGGGACGAGAGACCCAGTACTTC. Residues: CASSSPGLAGRETQYF. Together with reference TRBV7-2 and TRBJ2-5, the CDR3 gives the full variable domain: GAGVSQSPSNKVTEKGKDVELRCDPISGHTALYWYRQSLGQGLEFLIYFQGNSAPDKSGLPSDRFSAERTGGSVSTLTIQRTQQEDSAVYLCASSSPGLAGRETQYFGPGTRLLVL.

This rearrangement joins TRBV2 to TRBJ1-2; tentatively, D is TRBD1 (6 bases). Germline-derived CDR1 and CDR2 are SNHLY and FYNNEI. CDR3 length: 17 residues. V gave up 2 bases and J gave up 6 bases, with 22 bases separating them. The DNA of the CDR3 is TGTGCCAGCAGTGAAAGCGAGTTGGGGCAGGGGCTCAATGGCTACACCTTC. Its protein is CASSESELGQGLNGYTF.

CDR3 in amino acids: CASSSPRTFEETQYF. Here the CDR3 DNA reads TGTGCCAGCAGCTCCCCCCGGACATTTGAAGAGACCCAGTACTTC. The gene calls are TRBV5-6 and TRBJ2-5, with D perhaps matching TRBD1 (5 bases). The length of the CDR3 is 15 residues. CDR1 is SGHDT, CDR2 YYEEEE, per germline. V was pared by 3 bases and J by 3 bases, with 15 bases between.

Here the CDR3 DNA reads TGCGCCAGCAGCTTGGGCGGGAACTCTGGAAACACCATATATTTT. It codes for CASSLGGNSGNTIYF. This chain links TRBV5-1 with TRBJ1-3, with no clear D. Germline loops: CDR1 SGHRS, CDR2 YFSETQ. The V and J ends lost 0 bases and 0 bases respectively, with 7 bases between them. The CDR3 runs to 15 residues. Variable domain in full (rest from reference TRBV5-1 and TRBJ1-3): KAGVTQTPRYLIKTRGQQVTLSCSPISGHRSVSWYQQTPGQGLQFLFEYFSETQRNKGNFPGRFSGRQFSNSRSEMNVSTLELGDSALYLCASSLGGNSGNTIYFGEGSWLTVV.